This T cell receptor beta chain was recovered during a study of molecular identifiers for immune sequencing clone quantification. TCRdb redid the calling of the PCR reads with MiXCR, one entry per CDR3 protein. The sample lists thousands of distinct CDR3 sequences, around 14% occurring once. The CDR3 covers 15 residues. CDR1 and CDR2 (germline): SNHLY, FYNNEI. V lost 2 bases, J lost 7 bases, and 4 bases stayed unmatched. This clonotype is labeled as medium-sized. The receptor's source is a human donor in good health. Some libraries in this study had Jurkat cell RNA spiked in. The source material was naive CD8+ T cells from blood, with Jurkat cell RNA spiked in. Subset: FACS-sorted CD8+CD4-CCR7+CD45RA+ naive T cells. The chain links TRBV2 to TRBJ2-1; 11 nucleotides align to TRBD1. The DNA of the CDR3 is TGTGCCAGCAGTGAAAGGACAGGGGGCTTGAATGAGCAGTTCTTC. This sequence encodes CASSERTGGLNEQFF.